This TCR beta chain emerged from a study of OX40 agonist ivuxolimab in advanced cancers. Across the whole study: The eligibility criteria allowed prior anti-PD-1, anti-PD-L1 or anti-CTLA-4 therapy, and approximately 42% had some.

TCRdb keeps only in-frame clones here, not all; method: immunoSEQ multiplex PCR. The sample comprises tens of thousands of clones, around four fifths of which are singletons, and roughly 2% rests with the top ten. The CDR3 totals 17 residues. Germline V gene data show CDR1 as LNHNV and CDR2 as YYDKDF (reference sequence). Trimming pared 0 bases from V and 4 bases from J, leaving 18 bases between. The J gene is TRBJ2-5, the V gene TRBV15; a possible D gene is TRBD2 (6 bases). The TCR was taken from an adult with an advanced solid tumor such as melanoma, head and neck, liver or kidney cancer. Sequenced here: CD4+ or CD8+ T cells sorted from blood, sampled in a trial of the OX40 agonist ivuxolimab. CDR3 region: CATSREGGGKSRETQYF. The CDR3 region has the DNA TGTGCCACCAGCAGAGAGGGTGGGGGGAAAAGTCGAGAGACCCAGTACTTC.